The 28 T cell receptor beta chains in this list originate from one sample, sequenced in a study of monozygotic twins with cystic fibrosis. The assay was immunoSEQ multiplex PCR, and TCRdb's table has in-frame clones only and misses some. The sample records fewer than 20,000 clones, around 97% being singletons. The sequencing input was blood. These receptors were collected from a girl aged 2 to 9 with cystic fibrosis.

The V gene is TRBV29-1, the J gene TRBJ1-5; TRBD1 might be the D (6 bases). Germline CDR1 and CDR2: SQVTM and ANQGSEA. Trimming cost V 6 bases and J 2 bases, with 11 bases left between them. This CDR3 region has 13 residues. CDR3 DNA sequence: TGCAGCGTACAGGGTATGGGCAATCAGCCCCAGCATTTT. This gives the protein CSVQGMGNQPQHF.

The chain uses TRBV4-2 and TRBJ1-2, with D possibly being TRBD1 (5 bases). Per the germline V gene, CDR1 is LGHNA and CDR2 is YNFKEQ. V lost 0 bases, J lost 2 bases, and 22 bases lay in between. This CDR3 comprises 19 residues. The CDR3 DNA reads TGTGCCAGCAGCCAAGAGGTGGGGGTTGAAGGGGATTGGAACTATGGCTACACCTTC. Residues: CASSQEVGVEGDWNYGYTF.

This clone was recorded once. This rearrangement joins TRBV5-8 to TRBJ2-5, with TRBD2 as a possible D gene (7 bases). The CDR3 runs to 14 residues. Trimming pared 6 bases from V and 1 base from J, leaving 13 bases between. Germline loops: CDR1 SGHTS, CDR2 YDEGEE. Here the CDR3 DNA reads TGTGCCAGCACTGAGGGGGGGTCCCAAGAGACCCAGTACTTC. This gives the protein CASTEGGSQETQYF.

J is TRBJ1-2 and V is TRBV6-1, with D maybe TRBD1 (6 bases). Germline assignment: CDR1 MNHNS and CDR2 SASEGT. CDR3 length: 15 residues. V lost 3 bases and J 0 bases, leaving 11 bases between the germline ends. CDR3: CASSDPRTANYGYTF. CDR3 DNA sequence: TGTGCCAGCAGTGACCCCAGGACAGCTAACTATGGCTACACCTTC.

The CDR3 reads CASSSGNQPQHF. DNA for the CDR3: TGTGCCAGCAGCTCAGGGAATCAGCCCCAGCATTTT. The J gene is TRBJ1-5, the V gene TRBV13; the D gene is possibly TRBD1 (5 bases). Germline loops: CDR1 PRHDT, CDR2 FYEKMQ (reference sequence). V was trimmed by 4 bases and J by 4 bases, leaving 5 bases between them. The CDR3 consists of 12 residues.

The chain uses TRBV5-1 and TRBJ2-7; TRBD2 matches 16 bases. The CDR3 extends over 15 amino acids. The junction had 5 bases not matched to a gene; V was cut back by 6 bases and J by 5 bases. Germline-derived CDR1 and CDR2 are SGHRS and YFSETQ. This chain's CDR3 is CASTKGTSGGDEQYF. The CDR3 DNA sequence: TGCGCCAGCACCAAAGGGACTAGCGGGGGGGACGAGCAGTACTTC.

V gene TRBV5-4 combines with J gene TRBJ2-5, with 8 bases that match TRBD2. Germline V lookup: CDR1 SGHNT, CDR2 YYREEE (reference sequence). This CDR3 region has 14 residues. V lost 4 bases, J lost 0 bases, and 2 bases stayed unmatched. CDR3 loop: CASSRAGDQETQYF. CDR3 nucleotides: TGTGCCAGCAGCAGAGCGGGGGACCAAGAGACCCAGTACTTC.

This rearrangement joins TRBV4-1 to TRBJ2-3, with 11 bases identical to TRBD2. The CDR3 is 17 residues long. Trimming cost V 0 bases and J 7 bases; bases outside gene matches: 9. CDR1 is MGHRA and CDR2 is YSYEKL in the germline V gene. CDR3 in amino acids: CASSQDRVSGGAYTQYF. DNA for the CDR3: TGCGCCAGCAGCCAAGATAGGGTTAGCGGGGGGGCATATACGCAGTATTTT.

V is TRBV11-2 and J is TRBJ2-3, with D possibly being TRBD2 (5 bases). V dropped 3 bases and J dropped 2 bases, with 9 bases sitting between them. The CDR3 contains 14 residues. Germline V gene lookup returns CDR1 SGHAT and CDR2 FQNNGV. The CDR3 sequence is CASSFSGDTDTQYF. CDR3 DNA: TGTGCCAGCAGCTTTTCCGGGGACACAGATACGCAGTATTTT.

This clone has only one observation. The rearrangement uses TRBV5-6 and TRBJ2-5; D is ambiguous. The closer fit of TRBJ2-7 to the DNA end suggests the J call may be wrong. Looked up from germline, CDR1 is SGHDT and CDR2 is YYEEEE. The CDR3 contains 11 residues. Here the CDR3 DNA reads TGTGCCAGCAGCCGTAGTTTCGAGCAGTACTTC. Residues: CASSRSFEQYF.

The V gene is TRBV4-1, the J gene TRBJ1-2; weak D call: TRBD1 (6 bases). CDR1 and CDR2 (germline): MGHRA, YSYEKL. The V gene lost 0 bases and the J gene lost 8 bases, with 10 bases spanning the gap. The length of the CDR3 is 13 residues. CDR3 region: CASSQEGTYGYTF. DNA for the CDR3: TGCGCCAGCAGCCAAGAGGGGACATACGGCTACACCTTC.

This clone was recorded once. The gene calls are TRBV5-4 and TRBJ2-3; 14 bases fit TRBD2. V lost 5 bases and J lost 3; bases outside the gene matches: 11. Germline V gene lookup returns CDR1 SGHNT and CDR2 YYREEE (reference sequence). The CDR3 has 18 residues. The CDR3 loop reads CASSYGTSGGGRTDTQYF. The DNA of the CDR3 is TGTGCCAGCAGTTATGGGACTAGCGGGGGAGGTAGGACAGATACGCAGTATTTT.

The count of this clone is one. This chain links TRBV29-1 with TRBJ1-1, with no clear D. The length of the CDR3 is 13 residues. Germline CDR1 and CDR2: SQVTM and ANQGSEA. The germline V and J ends were trimmed by 3 bases and 1 base, with 9 bases remaining between them. The CDR3 is CSVERLPNTEAFF. The CDR3 coding sequence is TGCAGCGTTGAGAGGCTTCCGAACACTGAAGCTTTCTTT.

The rearrangement joins TRBV30 to TRBJ1-4; TRBD1 aligns across 10 bases. Germline trimming cut 2 bases from V and 8 bases from J; bases unmatched to any gene: 11. The length of the CDR3 is 16 residues. Germline values: CDR1 GTSNPN, CDR2 SVGIG (reference sequence). Here the CDR3 reads CAWSLLPGQGHEKLFF. The DNA of the CDR3 is TGTGCCTGGAGTTTATTACCGGGACAGGGGCACGAAAAACTGTTTTTT.

J is TRBJ2-7 and V is TRBV14; TRBD2 agrees at 7 bases. Germline assignment: CDR1 SGHDN and CDR2 FVKESK. This CDR3 has 13 amino acids. V lost 1 base to trimming and J lost 3 bases; unmatched junction nucleotides: 0. CDR3 amino acids: CASSQGGSYEQYF. The CDR3 bases are TGTGCCAGCAGCCAAGGCGGGAGCTACGAGCAGTACTTC.

The rearrangement joins TRBV19 to TRBJ2-1; 9 positions match TRBD1. The CDR3 is made up of 13 amino acids. V was pared by 3 bases and J by 12 bases, with 6 bases of the junction left unmatched. Germline V gene data show CDR1 as LNHDA and CDR2 as SQIVND (reference sequence). The CDR3 loop reads CASSMDRGVWQFF. The DNA of the CDR3 is TGTGCCAGTAGTATGGACAGGGGTGTCTGGCAGTTCTTC.

This rearrangement joins TRBV5-6 to TRBJ1-5, with D hard to call. Germline lookup yields CDR1 SGHDT and CDR2 YYEEEE. The germline V and J ends were trimmed by 5 bases and 0 bases, with 9 bases remaining between them. This CDR3 has 14 residues. The CDR3 is CASSRIGSNQPQHF. For the CDR3, the DNA is TGTGCCAGCAGTCGTATTGGTAGCAATCAGCCCCAGCATTTT.

The chain uses TRBV7-9 and TRBJ2-7; 7 bases align to TRBD1. J gave up 1 base and V 6 bases, and 0 bases lay outside the gene matches. The CDR3 is 12 residues long. The germline CDR1 and CDR2 sequences are SEHNR and FQNEAQ (reference sequence). CDR3: CASRGQSYEQYF. CDR3 DNA: TGTGCCAGCAGGGGACAGTCCTACGAGCAGTACTTC.

A single count supports this clone. This rearrangement joins TRBV9 to TRBJ2-1; TRBD2 aligns across 8 bases. The CDR3 runs to 15 residues. Germline V gene lookup returns CDR1 SGDLS and CDR2 YYNGEE. The junction had 3 bases not matched to a gene; V was cut back by 0 bases and J by 4 bases. CDR3 sequence reads: CASSVGQRGYNEQFF. The CDR3, as DNA: TGTGCCAGCAGCGTAGGCCAGCGGGGGTACAATGAGCAGTTCTTC.

The rearrangement links TRBV10-2 to TRBJ2-1; no clear D. V was pared by 1 base and J by 5 bases, with 18 bases between. CDR1 and CDR2 from the germline V gene are WSHSY and SAAADI. The CDR3 length is 17 residues. Written as DNA, the CDR3 is TGCGCCAGCAGTGAGTACCCTCCGGGTTCAGGTAACAATGAGCAGTTCTTC. Amino acids: CASSEYPPGSGNNEQFF.

In its sample, this clone was seen once. V and J are TRBV15 and TRBJ1-1, with unresolved D. The V and J ends lost 3 bases and 0 bases respectively, with 11 bases between them. CDR1 and CDR2 (germline): LNHNV, YYDKDF (reference sequence). The CDR3 sequence is 15 residues long. CDR3 region: CATSRGGVMNTEAFF. The CDR3 coding sequence is TGTGCCACCAGCAGGGGTGGAGTTATGAACACTGAAGCTTTCTTT. The complete variable domain, with remaining parts taken from reference TRBV15 and TRBJ1-1, reads DAMVIQNPRYQVTQFGKPVTLSCSQTLNHNVMYWYQQKSSQAPKLLFHYYDKDFNNEADTPDNFQSRRPNTSFCFLDIRSPGLGDTAMYLCATSRGGVMNTEAFFGQGTRLTVV.

V is TRBV21-1 and J is TRBJ1-5; the table's D call of TRBD1 was not tested on the DNA. TRBV21-1 counts as a pseudogene. This CDR3 contains 22 residues. CDR3 residues: CASSSKQRWGTGGIGSNQPQHF. The CDR3 coding sequence is TGTGCCAGCAGCAGCAAACAGAGGTGGGGGACAGGGGGTATTGGGAGCAATCAGCCCCAGCATTTT.

This clone was counted once. J is TRBJ2-3 and V is TRBV5-1; 9 positions match TRBD1. CDR1 and CDR2 from the germline V gene are SGHRS and YFSETQ. The CDR3 runs 15 residues. V shed 1 base, J shed 1 base, and the junction held 1 base outside the gene matches. This CDR3 is CASSLTGGGTDTQYF. In nucleotides, the CDR3 is TGCGCCAGCAGCTTGACAGGGGGCGGCACAGATACGCAGTATTTT.

The V call is TRBV19, the J call TRBJ1-1, with D perhaps matching TRBD1 (5 bases). V lost 3 bases, J lost 5 bases, and 13 bases lay in between. The CDR3 loop spans 14 amino acids. Germline V gives CDR1 LNHDA, CDR2 SQIVND (reference sequence). The CDR3 reads CASSMAQGWTEAFF. The CDR3 DNA sequence: TGTGCCAGTAGTATGGCCCAGGGTTGGACTGAAGCTTTCTTT.

The rearrangement links TRBV11-2 to TRBJ1-2, with D possibly matching TRBD1 (6 bases). Germline V gene lookup returns CDR1 SGHAT and CDR2 FQNNGV. This CDR3 is 11 amino acids long. V shed 4 bases and J shed 8 bases, with 8 bases lying between them. The CDR3 sequence is CASSSRGGYTF. The CDR3 DNA follows: TGTGCCAGCAGCTCGAGGGGGGGCTACACCTTC.

J is TRBJ2-7 and V is TRBV6-5, with D possibly being TRBD1 (6 bases). Germline CDR1 MNHEY, CDR2 SVGAGI. The CDR3 consists of 15 residues. Trimming took 4 bases from V and 3 from J, leaving 16 bases between them. CDR3 region: CASSFRLAGDYEQYF. In DNA form, the CDR3 reads TGTGCCAGCAGTTTTCGATTGGCAGGGGACTACGAGCAGTACTTC.

This sequence joins TRBV9 and TRBJ2-3; 11 bases match TRBD2. The CDR3 length is 17 residues. J was trimmed by 2 bases and V by 0 bases; bases with no gene match: 5. CDR1 and CDR2 from the germline V gene are SGDLS and YYNGEE. This chain's CDR3 is CASSVGASGGHTDTQYF. The CDR3 bases are TGTGCCAGCAGCGTAGGGGCTAGCGGGGGGCACACAGATACGCAGTATTTT.

The genes are TRBV30 and TRBJ2-7; 8 bases fit TRBD2. CDR3 length equals 13 residues. The ends lost 1 base at V and 5 bases at J; junction bases unmatched: 4. Germline CDR1 and CDR2: GTSNPN and SVGIG (reference sequence). The CDR3 nucleotides are TGTGCCTGGAGTGAGACTAGCGTCCACGAGCAGTACTTC. It specifies CAWSETSVHEQYF. Supplemented by reference TRBV30 and TRBJ2-7, the full variable domain reads SQTIHQWPATLVQPVGSPLSLECTVEGTSNPNLYWYRQAAGRGLQLLFYSVGIGQISSEVPQNLSASRPQDRQFILSSKKLLLSDSGFYLCAWSETSVHEQYFGPGTRLTVT.